This TCR beta chain was profiled in a study of cytomegalovirus exposure and HLA in healthy donors. The CDR3 is 13 amino acids. Per germline, CDR1 MNHNS and CDR2 SASEGT. Concerning this clone: The germline gene is not matched at one end of the junction; a read error may be the cause.

All the people who gave samples were healthy bone marrow donors. Sampled while nominally healthy, donors likely had unrecorded immune exposures. This PCR relied on a set of 60 Vbeta primers and 13 Jbeta primers. Clones were sequenced by immunoSEQ multiplex PCR, and TCRdb holds only the in-frame ones, with some missing. The table for this sample gives tens of thousands of clones. Sequences were obtained from PBMCs. The sequence came from a male donor in good health and CMV-seropositive. The chain combines TRBV6-1 with TRBJ1-1; no firm D call. The CDR3 protein is CASREDMNTEAFF. As DNA, the CDR3 is TGTGCCAGCAGGGAAGACATGAACACTGAAGCTTTCTTT.